The text below deals with one T cell receptor (beta chain). The antigen remains undetermined. This record belongs to a study of cytomegalovirus exposure and HLA in healthy donors. General study results and limits: CMV antigen specificity of three CMV-associated chains was confirmed in vitro. Overall, 164 TCR beta chains were annotated as cytomegalovirus-associated.

PCR involved 60 Vbeta and 13 Jbeta primers. TCRdb keeps only in-frame clones here, not all; method: immunoSEQ multiplex PCR. The profile covers approximately 190,000 clones, with 84% appearing a single time and roughly 2.6% taken by the ten largest. This sequence was found in a woman in her forties or fifties in good health and CMV-seropositive. Input material: PBMCs.

This chain's CDR3 is CASSPRDRGADTQYF. Here the CDR3 DNA reads TGTGCCAGCTCACCAAGGGACAGGGGAGCAGATACGCAGTATTTT. This rearrangement joins TRBV18 to TRBJ2-3; 10 bases agree with TRBD1. Germline CDR1 and CDR2: KGHSH and LQKENI. The CDR3 covers 15 residues. V was pared by 2 bases and J by 4 bases, with 3 bases of the junction left unmatched. Full variable domain (remainder filled in from reference TRBV18 and TRBJ2-3): NAGVMQNPRHLVRRRGQEARLRCSPMKGHSHVYWYRQLPEEGLKFMVYLQKENIIDESGMPKERFSAEFPKEGPSILRIQQVVRGDSAAYFCASSPRDRGADTQYFGPGTRLTVL.